This T cell receptor (beta chain) is drawn from a study of T-cell memory formation after mild COVID-19. Overall study context: Clusters were largely donor specific. Overall study findings and caveats: Balance between CD4 and CD8 was seen in clones contracting day 15 to 85, and a CD4+ lean was seen in later expanders.

MiXCR, run by TCRdb on the 5' RACE reads, gives a single entry per CDR3 protein. The table lists around 300,000 distinct CDR3 sequences, 10% to 15% of them singletons. This clonotype was counted a few times. What it binds is not known. The germline V and J ends were trimmed by 7 bases and 1 base, with 10 bases remaining between them. This CDR3 is built from 13 residues. The V gene's germline CDR1 is SNHLY and CDR2 FYNNEI. The chain employs TRBV2 and TRBJ1-1; D may be TRBD1 (6 bases). The sequence derives from a man aged 18 to 35 who had mild COVID-19 (a few samples of this study predate the infection). Cell type and time point are not known. The source material was PBMCs or a T cell subset sorted from them (not recorded which). The CDR3 reads CASNRDPNTEAFF. DNA for the CDR3: TGTGCCAGCAACAGGGATCCGAACACTGAAGCTTTCTTT.